This T cell receptor beta chain was sequenced for a study of identical twins (dated by TCRdb to the mid-2010s). The study in broad terms: TCR alpha and beta repertoires from monozygotic twins, unrelated adults of various ages and cord blood were deep-sequenced to test whether fetal clonotypes persist. To rule out contamination, the twin experiments were replicated at different times with different library preparation protocols.

This clonotype has ten or more counts. Its antigen has not been determined. No much larger clonotype is one base removed from it; base qualities were not supplied. The investigation overall reported the following: Zero-insertion analyses could be partly confounded by invariant T cells such as MAIT and iNKT, though diverse VJ usage argued against such confounding for most clonotypes. Out-of-frame TCR alpha sharing in monozygotic twins was systematically underestimated by recombination models, whereas sharing between unrelated individuals was in agreement with the recombination models. Because the same donors could not be followed over many years, the conclusions depended on cross-sectional statistical analysis. The excess sharing between twins in beta out-of-frame sequences was weaker because fewer shared sequences reduced the signal-to-noise ratio. Fewer insertions were carried by abundant cord blood beta clonotypes, a similar but weaker trend appeared in young adult naive repertoires, and no such trend appeared in memory repertoires. Compared with coincidental sharing between unrelated individuals, an excess of low generation-probability sequences was observed among out-of-frame TCR alpha sequences shared between twins.

The library was obtained by 5' RACE. Sequencer: Illumina HiSeq 2000. Template switching added a universal primer binding site, and the final cDNA carried a unique molecular identifier that allowed TCR cDNA molecules to be counted accurately. Specific primers in the conserved constant-segment region were used to synthesize first-strand cDNA for TCR alpha and beta chains. To control for contamination, each cDNA library was double barcoded with a SMART-Mk sample barcode plus Illumina barcodes. TruSeq adapter sequences and Illumina sample barcodes were added in two successive PCR steps. Sequencing of the TCR alpha and beta cDNA libraries was done on the Illumina HiSeq platform using custom primers. Turning to the authors' computational methods: MiGEC was used to process raw reads and extract unique molecular identifiers, and MiXCR was used to find CDR3 positions. Recombination models were inferred per individual with the repgenHMM and IGoR tools using an EM algorithm. Shared clonotypes were analyzed with the tcR package in R, and sharing was normalized by the product of cloneset sizes. Out-of-frame nonproductive sequences were analyzed to study raw recombination free of thymic and clonal selection effects. TCRdb reprocessing: public reads trimmed at Q25 with fastp, clones called with MiXCR, in-frame beta chains kept. Rows are combined by CDR3 protein, so each entry shows the most common genes and DNA. None of the V and J calls come from the authors' own analysis; TCRdb made them. The sample table contains 700,000 or so distinct CDR3 sequences; only one count was recorded for 8% to 9% of them. Approximately 0.94% of the sample belongs to the ten largest clones.

Every donor in the study was a healthy Caucasian. Three pairs of female monozygotic twins, all aged roughly 18 to 29 years, were included in the twin cohort. RNA for TCR libraries was isolated from peripheral blood mononuclear cells. Ends trimmed: V by 6 bases, J by 7 bases; bases unmatched to a gene: 7. The CDR3 spans 15 residues, from the cysteine through the phenylalanine. Only the CDR3 portion is preserved as DNA: 45 bases, with reading frame beginning at the first base. According to the germline V gene, CDR1 reads SGHTA and CDR2 reads FQGTGA. In addition, the sample was reused for a study of yellow fever vaccine responses in identical twins. The second study also describes: According to the authors, the vaccine-induced T cell response in identical twins seemed to be partly convergent and partly specific to each individual. Focusing on identical twins, the study followed the T cell clones that responded to the vaccine, and did so with precision.

The sequenced sample was PBMCs. This chain is built from TRBV7-3 and TRBJ2-1, and 12 bases in between align with TRBD1. The receptor's source is a woman aged 18-29 years in good health. The nucleotide sequence reads as follows: TGTGCCAGCAGTCCCTGGGACAGGGGGCTGAATGAGCAGTTCTTC. Translated, this is CASSPWDRGLNEQFF. Outside the CDR3, residues come from the reference TRBV7-3 and TRBJ2-1 proteins, so the full variable domain is: GAGVSQTPSNKVTEKGKYVELRCDPISGHTALYWYRQSLGQGPEFLIYFQGTGAADDSGLPNDRFFAVRPEGSVSTLKIQRTERGDSAVYLCASSPWDRGLNEQFFGPGTRLTVL.